The following is a TCR beta chain sequence with its context. Its binding antigen is unknown. Per-base quality was not reported, and no clone a single base away is much larger than it. This sample's treatment or condition label indicates: roughly 11-day PBMC culture with coronavirus spike peptide pools or control peptides (ViraFEST assay). To expand antigen-specific T cells with peptide pools and then pick out the expanded clonotypes through TCR sequencing, the study relied on the ViraFEST assay. The positive SARS-CoV-2 PCR tests of the convalescent patients were dated from March to December 2020, before the Alpha, Beta and Delta variants emerged in the United States. Each well held two million PBMCs cultured with approximately 10 ug/ml peptide pools in IMDM containing around 4.5% human AB serum and approximately 10 IU/ml IL-2. On days 3 and 7, half of the culture medium was replaced with fresh IL-2-containing medium. After around 11 days of culture, CD4+ T cells were isolated by negative selection using the EasySep CD4+ T cell isolation kit. Ficoll-Paque Plus gradient centrifugation was used to isolate PBMCs from whole blood, and the isolated PBMCs were then either used fresh or cryopreserved at -140C. In general, triplicate wells were set up for every culture condition.

CDR1 and CDR2 were assigned from the germline V gene as MNHNS and SASEGT. V is pruned by 7 bases and J by 6 bases, leaving 11 bases of the junction without a gene match. Its CDR3 holds 14 amino acids, cysteine through phenylalanine. Just CDR3 DNA is preserved here, 42 bases in frame from base 1. This sample is drawn from a study of vaccination and CD4 T cells after COVID-19 (dated by TCRdb to 2021 to 2024). Context from the whole study: Convalescent patients had a positive SARS-CoV-2 result on nasal swab PCR, and of these patients, several had mild disease and one had severe disease. Six males and four females were included in the convalescent cohort, with two Hispanic individuals, seven Caucasians, two Asians and one multiracial person represented. Participants received two doses of either the Pfizer-BioNTech BNT162b2 vaccine (n=8) or the Moderna mRNA-1273 vaccine (n=2). Post-COVID blood samples from convalescent patients were collected a median of roughly 100 days after diagnosis, with a range of 35 to 161 days. Post-vaccine blood samples were obtained a median of roughly 75 days after the second vaccine dose, with a range of about 12 to 241 days. The cultures were stimulated with overlapping spike peptide pools from SARS-CoV-2 and from the common cold coronaviruses HCoV-NL63, HCoV-OC43 and HCoV-229E. Control cultures used a CEFX viral epitope pool as positive control, an HIV-1 Nef peptide pool as negative control, or no peptide. In 10 COVID-19 convalescent patients and a handful of infection-naive healthy vaccine recipients, the spike-specific CD4+ TCR repertoire before mRNA vaccination was compared with the repertoire after mRNA vaccination. Here is what the overall study found, with its caveats: An increase in the median number of SARS-CoV-2-reactive clonotypes from 21 after infection to 38 after vaccination was observed, but the change was not found to be significant. In convalescent patients, a median around 90% of post-vaccine SARS-CoV-2-reactive clones were detected only after vaccination, suggesting vaccine-specific priming. Only a relatively small number of convalescent patients were included in the study, and early timepoints following natural infection were not analyzed. Nearly all vaccine-specific clones in convalescent patients (304 of 307) were mono-reactive for SARS-CoV-2 spike rather than cross-reactive with common cold coronaviruses.

The method behind the library was PCR. TCR sequencing of DNA from cultured CD4+ T cells used the Oncomine TCR Beta short-read assay at the Johns Hopkins FTIC core. The QIAamp micro DNA kit was used to extract genomic DNA from the cultured CD4+ T cells. The Oncomine TCR Beta libraries from cultured CD4+ T cells were pooled using unique dual indexes and then sequenced on an Illumina iSeq 100. In the original analysis: Non-productive sequences were filtered out, and CDR3s that did not start with C, did not end with F or W, or were shorter than 7 amino acids were discarded. Antigen-specific clonotypes were identified using the MANAFEST web application through comparison of peptide-stimulated wells with reference and other culture wells. An FDR below 0.05, an odds ratio above 5, and a productive frequency above 0.1% in at least two of three replicate wells were required for clones to be considered positive. Cross-reactive clonotypes were defined as significantly expanded in both SARS-CoV-2 spike wells and at least one common cold coronavirus spike condition. Using R version 3.6.1, CDR3 homology was evaluated through Levenshtein distances (stringdist) along with unrooted phylogenetic trees (ape). TCRdb trimmed the raw reads at Q25, called clones with MiXCR and kept productive beta chains. CDR3 protein duplicates are merged, each entry listing the most common genes and DNA. The V and J calls, along with clone size, are taken from TCRdb and not from the paper's own processing. Within this sample are fewer than 12,000 distinct CDR3 sequences, with 43% of them counted one time only. About a fifth of the sample belongs to the ten largest clones.

The receptor comes from a human donor who had recovered from COVID-19. Sequenced sample: CD4+ T cells from blood, cultured in vitro. In this chain, TRBV6-1 is recombined with TRBJ1-1; the central 7 bases match TRBD1. The CDR3 protein sequence reads: CASNQAGRGSEAFF. The DNA sequence follows: TGTGCCAGCAACCAAGCCGGCAGGGGGTCTGAAGCTTTCTTT.